One sample yielded the 30 T cell receptor beta chains listed below, sequenced in a study of cytomegalovirus exposure and HLA in healthy donors. With 60 Vbeta and 13 Jbeta primers, the PCR was carried out. Sequenced by immunoSEQ multiplex PCR; TCRdb stores in-frame clones only, minus some. This sample has approximately 90,000 clones, with roughly two thirds found just once. The sample consisted of PBMCs. The source of these receptors is a woman aged 45-59 years in good health and CMV-seropositive.

The table lists this clone with a few counts. This chain uses TRBV7-2 with TRBJ2-7; 8 nucleotides align to TRBD1. CDR1 and CDR2 from the germline V gene are SGHTA and FQGNSA. Unmatched junction bases numbered 8, after V lost 3 bases and J lost 7 bases. The CDR3 has 14 amino acids. CDR3: CASSFSPGGGEQYF. Written as DNA, the CDR3 is TGTGCCAGCAGCTTTAGTCCAGGGGGCGGAGAGCAGTACTTC.

The chain carries TRBV7-6 and TRBJ2-1; 7 nucleotides match TRBD1. Trimming took 3 bases from V and 4 from J; bases not matched to a gene: 6. The CDR3 spans 15 residues. Germline V lookup: CDR1 SGHVS, CDR2 FNYEAQ. This chain's CDR3 is CASSLTQGWYNEQFF. The CDR3 DNA reads TGTGCCAGCAGCTTGACACAGGGGTGGTACAATGAGCAGTTCTTC.

This clone has only a few counts. This chain connects TRBV29-1 to TRBJ1-1; D remains unclear. V was cut by 3 bases and J by 13 bases, with 15 bases left in between. CDR1 and CDR2 (germline): SQVTM, ANQGSEA. This CDR3 spans 11 amino acids. The CDR3 DNA sequence: TGCAGCGTTGAGTCTAATGCCGTCGTTTTCTTT. Residues: CSVESNAVVFF.

V usage is TRBV25-1 and J usage is TRBJ2-3; D not certain. V dropped 5 bases and J dropped 3 bases, with 3 bases sitting between them. The CDR3 runs to 11 residues. Per germline, CDR1 MGHDK and CDR2 SYGVNS. The CDR3 loop reads CASSTTDTQYF. Here the CDR3 DNA reads TGTGCCAGCAGTACTACAGATACGCAGTATTTT.

The rearrangement joins TRBV11-2 to TRBJ1-2, with a weak D call TRBD1 (5 bases). Per germline, CDR1 SGHAT and CDR2 FQNNGV. The CDR3 is 14 residues long. V lost 1 base and J lost 8, with 14 bases in between. The CDR3 reads CASSLVREASGYTF. Written as DNA, the CDR3 is TGTGCCAGCAGCTTAGTCAGGGAGGCCTCCGGCTACACCTTC.

The gene calls are TRBV7-2 and TRBJ1-5, with D tentatively TRBD1 (6 bases). Trimming removed 0 bases at V and 5 bases at J, with 11 bases between. Looked up from germline, CDR1 is SGHTA and CDR2 is FQGNSA. The length of the CDR3 is 15 residues. CDR3 sequence (DNA): TGTGCCAGCAGCTTAGCTGGACAGACCTATCAGCCCCAGCATTTT. This encodes CASSLAGQTYQPQHF.

The gene calls are TRBV5-1 and TRBJ2-7; 9 nucleotides agree with TRBD2. The CDR3 length is 15 residues. The ends lost 0 bases at V and 2 bases at J; junction bases unmatched: 3. From germline, CDR1 is SGHRS and CDR2 YFSETQ. The CDR3 is CASSLVSSGTYEQYF. Here the CDR3 DNA reads TGCGCCAGCAGCTTGGTTTCTAGCGGGACCTACGAGCAGTACTTC.

This clone came up a few times. The rearrangement links TRBV4-2 to TRBJ2-3, with 13 bases that match TRBD2. Trimming took 3 bases from V and 1 from J; bases not matched to a gene: 4. The CDR3 consists of 17 residues. Germline V lookup: CDR1 LGHNA, CDR2 YNFKEQ. The CDR3 loop is CASSHGTSGTRTDTQYF. The DNA of the CDR3 is TGTGCCAGCAGCCATGGGACTAGCGGGACTCGCACAGATACGCAGTATTTT.

The rearrangement joins TRBV9 to TRBJ2-2; 11 bases agree with TRBD2. The CDR3 sequence is 15 residues long. Trimming took 2 bases from V and 8 from J; bases not matched to a gene: 5. Germline values: CDR1 SGDLS, CDR2 YYNGEE. CDR3 bases: TGTGCCAGCAGCGTTGGGACTAGCGGTCCGGGGGAGCTGTTTTTT. This encodes CASSVGTSGPGELFF.

This chain connects TRBV19 to TRBJ2-2; D call uncertain. Trimming took 10 bases from V and 7 from J, leaving 10 bases between them. The CDR3 extends over 11 amino acids. The V gene's germline CDR1 is LNHDA and CDR2 SQIVND (reference sequence). Here the CDR3 reads CATRGGGELFF. CDR3 nucleotides: TGTGCCACCCGAGGCGGCGGGGAGCTGTTTTTT.

The chain combines TRBV29-1 with TRBJ1-5, with 9 bases identical to TRBD1. This CDR3 has 13 amino acids. V shed 6 bases, J shed 7 bases, and the junction held 7 bases outside the gene matches. Looked up from germline, CDR1 is SQVTM and CDR2 is ANQGSEA. The CDR3 DNA reads as TGCAGCGTGGGACAGGGTGAAGGACAGCCCCAGCATTTT. Its translation is CSVGQGEGQPQHF. Using reference TRBV29-1 and TRBJ1-5 for the parts outside the CDR3, the full variable domain is SAVISQKPSRDICQRGTSLTIQCQVDSQVTMMFWYRQQPGQSLTLIATANQGSEATYESGFVIDKFPISRPNLTFSTLTVSNMSPEDSSIYLCSVGQGEGQPQHFGDGTRLSIL.

This chain connects TRBV6-1 to TRBJ2-5; 11 bases line up with TRBD2. The junction had 5 bases not matched to a gene; V was cut back by 3 bases and J by 5 bases. Germline V gene lookup returns CDR1 MNHNS and CDR2 SASEGT. The CDR3 length is 15 residues. The CDR3 protein is CASSDGTSGWETQYF. The CDR3 coding sequence is TGTGCCAGCAGTGACGGGACTAGCGGATGGGAGACCCAGTACTTC.

This clone was observed a handful of times. The V and J genes are TRBV28 and TRBJ1-6; D is unclear. Germline V gene sequence: CDR1 MDHEN, CDR2 SYDVKM. Trimming took 8 bases from V and 0 from J, leaving 8 bases between them. The CDR3 has 14 residues. Written as DNA, the CDR3 is TGTGCCAGCGGCTCGGGCTCCTATAATTCACCCCTCCACTTT. This sequence encodes CASGSGSYNSPLHF.

This chain connects TRBV5-4 to TRBJ2-7, with D possibly matching TRBD2 (5 bases). Germline V gene sequence: CDR1 SGHNT, CDR2 YYREEE (reference sequence). V was pared by 1 base and J by 3 bases, with 14 bases between. This CDR3 contains 15 residues. CDR3 DNA sequence: TGTGCCAGCAGCTTGAAGAGGGAGAGCTACTACGAGCAGTACTTC. Amino acids: CASSLKRESYYEQYF.

This chain connects TRBV11-2 to TRBJ1-2; no reliable D call. Germline V CDR1 and CDR2: SGHAT, FQNNGV. Trimming shortened V by 5 bases and J by 5 bases, and 9 bases separated the two germline ends. This CDR3 contains 12 residues. CDR3 DNA: TGTGCCAGCAGCCGGTTCGCGTATGGCTACACCTTC. Its protein is CASSRFAYGYTF.

This clone occurred a few times. The J gene is TRBJ1-1, the V gene TRBV4-3, with D uncertain. V lost 0 bases and J lost 4, with 12 bases in between. CDR1 is LGHNA, CDR2 YSLEER, per germline. This CDR3 spans 15 amino acids. CDR3 region: CASSQDSRGGTEAFF. CDR3 in DNA: TGCGCCAGCAGCCAAGACTCGCGGGGAGGCACTGAAGCTTTCTTT.

V and J are TRBV6-5 and TRBJ1-1; the D is unclear. Trimming took 11 bases from V and 1 from J, leaving 17 bases between them. The CDR3 loop spans 14 amino acids. Germline CDR1 MNHEY, CDR2 SVGAGI. The CDR3 reads CAALKDTENTEAFF. The CDR3 nucleotides read TGTGCCGCACTCAAGGATACAGAGAACACTGAAGCTTTCTTT.

This sequence joins TRBV30 and TRBJ2-5, with D perhaps matching TRBD1 (6 bases). In germline, CDR1 is GTSNPN, CDR2 SVGIG (reference sequence). V was shortened by 2 bases and J by 7 bases, with 20 bases between the two germline ends. The CDR3 totals 15 residues. CDR3 sequence (DNA): TGTGCCTGGAGTAATTCTTGGACAGAGGTTGGGACCCAGTACTTC. Amino acid sequence: CAWSNSWTEVGTQYF.

The chain combines TRBV10-3 with TRBJ2-3; 13 bases are shared with TRBD2. The trim removed 4 bases at V and 4 bases at J, leaving 5 bases unmatched. Germline V lookup: CDR1 ENHRY, CDR2 SYGVKD. This CDR3 has 16 amino acids. CDR3 sequence (DNA): TGTGCCATCAGTGGGACTAGCGGGAGTTACTCAGATACGCAGTATTTT. Protein product: CAISGTSGSYSDTQYF.

This chain joins TRBV19 and TRBJ1-5, with TRBD1 identical over 9 bases. The CDR3 runs to 14 residues. Germline lookup yields CDR1 LNHDA and CDR2 SQIVND (reference sequence). Germline trimming cut 7 bases from V and 6 bases from J; bases unmatched to any gene: 7. In DNA form, the CDR3 reads TGTGCCAGTAATAAGGACAGGGGTGGTCAGCCCCAGCATTTT. As protein: CASNKDRGGQPQHF.

In nucleotides, the CDR3 is TGTGCCAGCAGCTTAAGCAGGGGGCAAGATACGCAGTATTTT. Its protein is CASSLSRGQDTQYF. V and J are TRBV7-3 and TRBJ2-3; 8 nucleotides match TRBD1. The CDR3 totals 14 residues. Losses at the gene ends were 1 base for V and 5 bases for J; bases not matched to a gene: 2. Germline-derived CDR1 and CDR2 are SGHTA and FQGTGA.

The table lists this clone with a few counts. V is TRBV4-1 and J is TRBJ2-7, with D tentatively TRBD2 (6 bases). Trimming cost V 0 bases and J 1 base, with 22 bases left between them. Per the germline V gene, CDR1 is MGHRA and CDR2 is YSYEKL. The CDR3 extends over 19 amino acids. In DNA, the CDR3 is TGCGCCAGCAGCCAAGATGGTTACCGGGACTCCTTCAATTCCTACGAGCAGTACTTC. This gives the protein CASSQDGYRDSFNSYEQYF.

As for this clone: The junction differs from germline at one of its ends, possibly a read error. This sequence joins TRBV19 and TRBJ2-1; 8 bases fit TRBD2. This CDR3 has 16 amino acids. Per the germline V gene, CDR1 is LNHDA and CDR2 is SQIVND (reference sequence). The CDR3: CASSIREGTPYNEQFF. The CDR3 DNA is TGCGCCAGTAGTATACGGGAGGGGACACCCTACAATGAGCAGTTCTTC.

Turning to this clone: The same CDR3 also results from other DNA sequences found in this sample. The chain couples TRBV28 to TRBJ2-7, with D possibly being TRBD2 (7 bases). This CDR3 has 14 residues. V was shortened by 6 bases and J by 4 bases, with 16 bases between the two germline ends. Germline assignment: CDR1 MDHEN and CDR2 SYDVKM. The CDR3 reads CASSSPGGRYEQYF. The CDR3 region has the DNA TGTGCCAGCAGCTCCCCGGGGGGCCGTTACGAGCAGTACTTC.

This clone turned up a few times. The chain combines TRBV11-2 with TRBJ2-1, with 12 bases aligning to TRBD2. The ends lost 3 bases at V and 9 bases at J; junction bases unmatched: 12. This CDR3 region has 17 residues. Germline CDR1 is SGHAT and CDR2 is FQNNGV. The DNA for the CDR3 is TGTGCCAGCAGCTTTGGACTAGCGGGGACTGGCCTTGGTGAGCAGTTCTTC. This translates into CASSFGLAGTGLGEQFF.

The chain is built from TRBV4-1 and TRBJ2-5, with a tentative D call TRBD2 (6 bases). V lost 8 bases and J lost 5, with 21 bases in between. CDR3 length: 15 residues. The germline V gene has CDR1 MGHRA and CDR2 YSYEKL. CDR3 sequence (DNA): TGCGCCAGCGCCCCTATAATGGCGGGAAGGGAGACCCAGTACTTC. The encoded protein is CASAPIMAGRETQYF.

J is TRBJ2-3 and V is TRBV5-5; 7 nucleotides align to TRBD1. CDR3 size: 16 residues. Trimming took 0 bases from V and 0 from J; bases not matched to a gene: 4. CDR1 is SGHKS, CDR2 YYEKEE, per germline (reference sequence). This chain's CDR3 is CASSLEGTASTDTQYF. As DNA, the CDR3 is TGTGCCAGCAGCTTGGAGGGGACAGCTAGCACAGATACGCAGTATTTT.

The chain is built from TRBV5-8 and TRBJ2-3, with D possibly being TRBD2 (5 bases). This CDR3 is built from 14 residues. V lost 0 bases and J 4 bases, leaving 9 bases between the germline ends. The germline V gene has CDR1 SGHTS and CDR2 YDEGEE. This chain's CDR3 is CASSLDLGADTQYF. The CDR3 DNA follows: TGTGCCAGCAGCTTGGACCTGGGAGCAGATACGCAGTATTTT.

The chain joins TRBV6-7 to TRBJ2-1; 10 nucleotides match TRBD1. TRBV6-7 is flagged as an ORF with uncertain function. Germline trimming cut 1 base from V and 0 bases from J; bases unmatched to any gene: 21. The CDR3 runs to 23 residues. The CDR3 loop is CASSYFINPGQGWRVGSYNEQFF. In DNA form, the CDR3 reads TGTGCCAGCAGTTACTTTATAAATCCGGGACAGGGGTGGCGGGTGGGCTCCTACAATGAGCAGTTCTTC.

The chain is built from TRBV28 and TRBJ2-3; 7 bases map to TRBD1. There are 15 residues in the CDR3. Trimming cost V 6 bases and J 3 bases; bases outside gene matches: 9. Per the germline V gene, CDR1 is MDHEN and CDR2 is SYDVKM. The CDR3 DNA reads TGTGCCAGCAGCCTACAGGGGATCCGAACAGATACGCAGTATTTT. The encoded protein is CASSLQGIRTDTQYF.